This T cell receptor (beta chain) comes out of a study of cytomegalovirus exposure and HLA in healthy donors. From germline, CDR1 is MNHNY and CDR2 SVGAGI (reference sequence). CDR3 size: 14 residues. Trimming cost V 4 bases and J 4 bases, with 13 bases left between them. Libraries were prepared by immunoSEQ multiplex PCR; TCRdb keeps only in-frame clonotypes and omits some of them. The sample has more than 150,000 clones; roughly 91% are singletons. The study's findings and limits: There were a few CMV-associated chains whose specificity for CMV antigens was confirmed in vitro. The authors listed 150 to 200 TCR beta chains as cytomegalovirus-associated.

As concerns this clone: Its antigen remains unknown.

The source of this sequence is a man aged 18 to 29 in good health and CMV-seronegative. The V gene is TRBV6-6, the J gene TRBJ1-1; D is possibly TRBD1 (5 bases). Material: PBMCs. The CDR3 DNA reads TGTGCCAGCAGTTTCAACCTCGGGGGCACTGAAGCTTTCTTT. Amino acid sequence: CASSFNLGGTEAFF.